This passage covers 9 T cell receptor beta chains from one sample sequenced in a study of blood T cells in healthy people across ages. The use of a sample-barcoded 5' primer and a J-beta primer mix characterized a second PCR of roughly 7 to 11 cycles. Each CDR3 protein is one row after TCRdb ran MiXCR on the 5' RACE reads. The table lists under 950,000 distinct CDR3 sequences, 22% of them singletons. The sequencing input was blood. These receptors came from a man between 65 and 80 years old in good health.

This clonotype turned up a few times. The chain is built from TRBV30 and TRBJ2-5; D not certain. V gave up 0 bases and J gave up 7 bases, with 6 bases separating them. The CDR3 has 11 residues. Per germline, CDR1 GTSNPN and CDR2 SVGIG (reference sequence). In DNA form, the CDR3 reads TGTGCCTGGAGTGTACTCGTGACCCAGTACTTC. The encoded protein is CAWSVLVTQYF.

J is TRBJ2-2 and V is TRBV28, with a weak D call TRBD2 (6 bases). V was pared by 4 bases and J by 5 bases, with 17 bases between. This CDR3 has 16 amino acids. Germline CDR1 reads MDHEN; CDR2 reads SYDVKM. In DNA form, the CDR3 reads TGTGCCAGCAGTTCCTACGGGACTCCCGGGACCGGGGAGCTGTTTTTT. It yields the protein CASSSYGTPGTGELFF. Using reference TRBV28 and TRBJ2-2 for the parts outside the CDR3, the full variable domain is DVKVTQSSRYLVKRTGEKVFLECVQDMDHENMFWYRQDPGLGLRLIYFSYDVKMKEKGDIPEGYSVSREKKERFSLILESASTNQTSMYLCASSSYGTPGTGELFFGEGSRLTVL.

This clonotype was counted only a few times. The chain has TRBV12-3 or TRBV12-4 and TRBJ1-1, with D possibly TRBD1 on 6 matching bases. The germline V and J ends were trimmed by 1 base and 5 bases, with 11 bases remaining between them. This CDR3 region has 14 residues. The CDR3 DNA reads TGTGCCAGCAGTTTAGAGGGGCAGGGGACTGAAGCTTTCTTT. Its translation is CASSLEGQGTEAFF.

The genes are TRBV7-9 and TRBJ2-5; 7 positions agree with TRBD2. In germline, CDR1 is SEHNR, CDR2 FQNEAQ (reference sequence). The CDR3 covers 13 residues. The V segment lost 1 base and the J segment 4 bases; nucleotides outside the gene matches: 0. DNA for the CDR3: TGTGCCAGCAGCTTAGGGACTAGAGAGACCCAGTACTTC. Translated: CASSLGTRETQYF.

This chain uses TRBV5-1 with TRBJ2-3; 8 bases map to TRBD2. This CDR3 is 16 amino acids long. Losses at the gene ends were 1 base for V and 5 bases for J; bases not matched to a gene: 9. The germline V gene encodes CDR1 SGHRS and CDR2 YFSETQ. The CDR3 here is CASSLMGGLARDTQYF. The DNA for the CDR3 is TGCGCCAGCAGCTTGATGGGTGGACTAGCAAGAGATACGCAGTATTTT. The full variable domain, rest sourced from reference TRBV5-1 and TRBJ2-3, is KAGVTQTPRYLIKTRGQQVTLSCSPISGHRSVSWYQQTPGQGLQFLFEYFSETQRNKGNFPGRFSGRQFSNSRSEMNVSTLELGDSALYLCASSLMGGLARDTQYFGPGTRLTVL.

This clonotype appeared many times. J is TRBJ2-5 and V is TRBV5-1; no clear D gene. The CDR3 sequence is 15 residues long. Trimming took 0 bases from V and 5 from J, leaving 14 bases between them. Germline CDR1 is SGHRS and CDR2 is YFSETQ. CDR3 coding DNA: TGCGCCAGCAGCTTGGGCCTCGATGGCCATGAGACCCAGTACTTC. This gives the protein CASSLGLDGHETQYF.

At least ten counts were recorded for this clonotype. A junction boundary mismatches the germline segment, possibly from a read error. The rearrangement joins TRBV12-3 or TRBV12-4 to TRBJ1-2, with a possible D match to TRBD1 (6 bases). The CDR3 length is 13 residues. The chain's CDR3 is CASSLGGNYGYTF. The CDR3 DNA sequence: TGTGCCAGCAGCTTAGGGGGGAACTATGGCTACACCTTC.

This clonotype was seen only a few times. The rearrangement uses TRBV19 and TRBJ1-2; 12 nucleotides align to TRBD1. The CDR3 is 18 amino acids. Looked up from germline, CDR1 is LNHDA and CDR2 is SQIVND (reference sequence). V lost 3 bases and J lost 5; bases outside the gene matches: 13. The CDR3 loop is CASSMRRGTGGVGYGYTF. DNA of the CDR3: TGTGCCAGTAGTATGAGAAGGGGGACAGGGGGCGTCGGATATGGCTACACCTTC.

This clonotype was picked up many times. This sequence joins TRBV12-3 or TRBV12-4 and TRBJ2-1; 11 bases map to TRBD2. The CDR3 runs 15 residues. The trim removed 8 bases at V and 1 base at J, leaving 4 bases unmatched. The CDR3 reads CASSRTSGSYNEQFF. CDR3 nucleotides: TGTGCCAGCTCACGGACTAGCGGGTCCTACAATGAGCAGTTCTTC.